This TCR beta chain comes out of a study of blood T cells in healthy people across ages (dated by TCRdb to 2014 to 2015). Regarding the complete study: In model experiments, template switching captured roughly one uniquely barcoded TCR beta cDNA molecule for every two T cells. Using the same blood draw, the study looked at two additional independent replicas of 1 million unique cDNA reads for two donors, one aged 18 to 30 and the other aged 80 or older. The donors were split into four age groups: young (average around 16 years), middle-aged (about 40), aged (62) and long-lived (roughly 86). To avoid experimental bias, donors of different ages were randomly spread across the sequencing lanes. Age-related changes in TCR beta repertoire diversity were measured in the study by deep sequencing normalized with unique cDNA molecular identifiers. Overall study results and their limits: There was a strong correlation between observed TCR beta diversity and the percentage of naive T cells measured by flow cytometry. Estimates of total diversity from one million sequenced T cells were regarded as lower bounds and underestimates. Because donor CMV infection status was unknown, age-related changes in expanded clonotypes were potentially confounded. Conclusive comparison of naive and antigen-experienced compartments was prevented by the profiling of bulk unsorted PBMCs. Compared with the aged group, more naive CD4+ T cells, fewer expanded clones and increased TCR diversity were shown by the long-lived group, suggesting age selection. Observed TCR beta diversity per million T cells fell roughly linearly with age, and a significant reduction was already apparent by age around 44.

Libraries were constructed by 5' RACE. Sequencing relied on an Illumina HiSeq 2500. A second about 7 to 12 cycle PCR used a sample-barcoded 5' primer and a J-beta primer mix. A template-switch 5' adaptor carrying 12 random nucleotides introduced a unique molecular identifier onto each TCR beta cDNA molecule. Each sample yielded at least 3 million CDR3-containing paired-end reads. All of the RNA was converted into first-strand cDNA using the Mint cDNA synthesis kit, with a TRBC-specific oligonucleotide serving as the primer. All cDNA was treated with uracil-DNA glycosylase and then went through a first 18-cycle PCR with the universal primers M1SS and BC2_uni_R. Per the original workflow: For normalization, 1 million high-quality reads were randomly selected from each sample, with every read carrying a distinct molecular identifier. Instead of being binned into consensus sequences, reads with shared molecular identifiers were discarded. MiTCR, set to a Q25 quality threshold and the strictest error-elimination algorithm, was used for CDR3 identification, clonotype clustering and error correction. Lower-bound total TCR beta diversity was estimated with a nonparametric unseen species model using Euler transformation. TCRdb passed the public sequencing reads through fastp at Q25 and MiXCR, retaining productive beta sequences. Duplicate CDR3 protein sequences are folded into a single record with the most common DNA and genes. The V and J calls, along with clone size, are taken from TCRdb and not from the paper's own processing. The sample yields roughly 410,000 distinct CDR3 sequences; roughly half were counted once. The ten largest make up under 60% of the sample.

This clonotype was counted a few times. The antigen it recognizes is unknown. Base qualities are not provided; no much larger clone lies one nucleotide away. The CDR3, from cysteine to phenylalanine, totals 14 residues. Only the CDR3 part of the read is kept: 42 bases, read in frame from the first base. V trim: 6 bases; J trim: 5 bases; unmatched bases: 9. CDR1 and CDR2, per the germline V gene (reference sequence), are MNHEY and SMNVEV. Systemically healthy Caucasian individuals from Russia, some 36 in total and aged roughly 6 to 95 years, were included as donors. Each donor gave 9 to 10 milliliters of peripheral blood, collected into EDTA-treated Vacutainer tubes. Ficoll-Paque density-gradient centrifugation was used to isolate PBMCs, with at least 6 million per sample. Trizol reagent was used to extract total RNA from the PBMCs, yielding at least 5.5 micrograms per sample. The percentages of naive CD45RAhigh/CD27high T cells were determined by flow cytometry on a PBMC aliquot from every donor.

This TCR was sampled from a man in his 60s in good health. The chain is assembled from TRBV27 and TRBJ1-2, and 7 junction bases match TRBD1. Material: blood. The DNA sequence is as follows: TGTGCCAGCAGACCCTCAGGGGGGAGGTATGGCTACACCTTC. This encodes CASRPSGGRYGYTF.